A selection of T cell receptor beta chains follows, all from one sample in a study of blood T cell repertoires in COVID-19. Data came from immunoSEQ multiplex PCR; TCRdb stores just in-frame clones and leaves some out. The data hold tens of thousands of clones, with 70% to 80% observed a single time. The specimen sequenced was peripheral blood. These receptors were obtained from a man in his 70s with acute or convalescent COVID-19. CDR3s include the opening cysteine and the closing phenylalanine or tryptophan. The D gene is left open where the match is weak. Some rows have no size entry. The others give once, few or many, or a class for an expanded clone.

V: TRBV28; length: 13; size: few; D: NA; J: TRBJ1-5; CDR3: CASRPQSNQPQHF; DNA: TGTGCCAGCAGACCACAGAGCAATCAGCCCCAGCATTTT
V: TRBV6-2/TRBV6-3; length: 18; size: NA; D: TRBD2; J: TRBJ2-1; CDR3: CASSYSVRTSGTYNEQFF; DNA: TGTGCCAGCAGTTACTCGGTTCGGACTAGCGGGACTTACAATGAGCAGTTCTTC
V: TRBV27; length: 18; size: NA; D: NA; J: TRBJ2-4; CDR3: CASSLWAPESTSRNIQYF; DNA: TGTGCCAGCAGTTTATGGGCCCCAGAGAGTACCTCCCGAAACATTCAGTACTTC
V: TRBV18; length: 15; size: NA; D: TRBD1; J: TRBJ1-5; CDR3: CASSPEGQGNQPQHF; DNA: TGTGCCAGCTCACCGGAGGGACAGGGGAATCAGCCCCAGCATTTT
V: TRBV6-5; length: 14; size: NA; D: TRBD2; J: TRBJ2-3; CDR3: CASSYESGRNTQYF; DNA: TGTGCCAGCAGTTACGAAAGCGGGAGGAATACGCAGTATTTT
V: TRBV19; length: 17; size: NA; D: TRBD1; J: TRBJ1-5; CDR3: CASSRGQGAIGNQPQHF; DNA: TGTGCCAGTAGTCGGGGACAGGGGGCGATTGGCAATCAGCCCCAGCATTTT
V: TRBV7-9; length: 14; size: NA; D: TRBD2; J: TRBJ2-1; CDR3: CASSGTSQRNEQFF; DNA: TGTGCCAGCAGCGGGACTAGCCAGCGAAATGAGCAGTTCTTC
V: TRBV28; length: 15; size: NA; D: TRBD2; J: TRBJ2-3; CDR3: CASSVTSGGTDTQYF; DNA: TGTGCCAGCAGTGTTACTAGCGGGGGCACAGATACGCAGTATTTT
V: TRBV6-5; length: 13; size: NA; D: TRBD1; J: TRBJ1-5; CDR3: CASTEGAQGIQHF; DNA: TGTGCCAGCACCGAAGGGGCACAGGGGATACAGCATTTT
V: TRBV24-1; length: 15; size: NA; D: TRBD1; J: TRBJ1-1; CDR3: CATSDSRTGGTEAFF; DNA: TGTGCCACCAGTGATTCTAGAACAGGGGGCACTGAAGCTTTCTTT
V: TRBV29-1; length: 14; size: NA; D: TRBD1; J: TRBJ1-1; CDR3: CSVDRTGRNTEAFF; DNA: TGCAGCGTGGACCGGACAGGGAGGAACACTGAAGCTTTCTTT
V: TRBV5-1; length: 14; size: NA; D: NA; J: TRBJ1-4; CDR3: CASSLGVSGEKLFF; DNA: TGCGCCAGCAGCTTGGGGGTGTCGGGAGAAAAACTGTTTTTT
V: TRBV28; length: 15; size: NA; D: TRBD1; J: TRBJ1-2; CDR3: CASSTTTGGFNGYTF; DNA: TGTGCCAGCAGTACTACGACAGGGGGCTTTAATGGCTACACCTTC
V: TRBV4-3; length: 18; size: once; D: TRBD1; J: TRBJ2-1; CDR3: CASSQPPVGQGVDNEQFF; DNA: TGCGCCAGCAGCCAACCCCCTGTGGGACAGGGGGTGGACAATGAGCAGTTCTTC
V: TRBV14; length: 16; size: NA; D: TRBD1; J: TRBJ1-1; CDR3: CASSPRVGTGGTEAFF; DNA: TGTGCCAGCAGCCCCCGAGTGGGGACAGGGGGCACTGAAGCTTTCTTT
V: TRBV11-2; length: 13; size: NA; D: NA; J: TRBJ1-1; CDR3: CASSSQGDTEAFF; DNA: TGTGCCAGCAGCTCACAGGGTGACACTGAAGCTTTCTTT
V: TRBV21-1; length: 17; size: NA; D: NA; J: TRBJ2-1; CDR3: CASSKSMLAGSYNEQFF; DNA: TGTGCCAGCAGCAAATCAATGTTAGCAGGGTCCTACAATGAGCAGTTCTTC
V: TRBV10-3; length: 14; size: NA; D: NA; J: TRBJ2-5; CDR3: CAISESRDGETQYF; DNA: TGTGCCATCAGTGAGTCCAGGGATGGGGAGACCCAGTACTTC
V: TRBV19; length: 17; size: NA; D: NA; J: TRBJ2-1; CDR3: CASSIGARGLGLNEQFF; DNA: TGTGCCAGTAGTATAGGGGCTAGGGGACTGGGACTCAATGAGCAGTTCTTC
V: TRBV27; length: 14; size: NA; D: TRBD1; J: TRBJ2-7; CDR3: CASGWTGGGYEQYF; DNA: TGTGCCAGCGGATGGACAGGGGGGGGCTACGAGCAGTACTTC
V: TRBV28; length: 19; size: NA; D: TRBD2; J: TRBJ2-3; CDR3: CASSLFLYGGGRSTDTQYF; DNA: TGTGCCAGCAGTTTATTCCTCTATGGGGGCGGGAGGTCAACAGATACGCAGTATTTT
V: TRBV29-1; length: 12; size: NA; D: TRBD1; J: TRBJ1-4; CDR3: CSAVPGQGQLFF; DNA: TGCAGCGCAGTCCCGGGACAGGGTCAACTGTTTTTT
V: TRBV7-9; length: 14; size: NA; D: NA; J: TRBJ2-3; CDR3: CASSRQVSTDTQYF; DNA: TGTGCCAGCAGCCGCCAGGTGAGCACAGATACGCAGTATTTT
V: TRBV5-6; length: 11; size: NA; D: NA; J: TRBJ2-7; CDR3: CASSLSREQYF; DNA: TGTGCCAGCAGCTTGAGCCGCGAGCAGTACTTC
V: TRBV6-1; length: 14; size: few; D: TRBD1; J: TRBJ1-1; CDR3: CASSEGMRTGKAFF; DNA: TGTGCCAGCAGTGAAGGGATGAGGACAGGAAAAGCTTTCTTT